Sequencing of this T cell receptor (beta chain) was carried out in a study of blood T cell repertoires in COVID-19. At the level of the study: There were acute and convalescent COVID-19 samples, and they came from the United States, Italy and Spain. The analysed material was cDNA or gDNA that came from T cells, B-cell-depleted T cells, or PBMCs.

In the original analysis: The authors estimated nucleated cell counts from reference gene primer amplification. Clones were sequenced by immunoSEQ multiplex PCR, and TCRdb holds only the in-frame ones, with some missing. D and trimming come from the DNA, and the V and J calls and clone size come from that table. The sample includes 15,000 or so clones, about 92% of them seen just once. This CDR3 has 18 amino acids. The V gene lost 6 bases and the J gene lost 7 bases, with 29 bases spanning the gap. Germline CDR1 is MNHEY and CDR2 is SMNVEV (reference sequence). The receptor was derived from a human donor with active COVID-19. The donor label of this sample is uncertain. The sequencing sample was made of peripheral blood. The V call is TRBV27, the J call TRBJ2-3; perhaps TRBD2 as D (6 bases). Here the CDR3 DNA reads TGTGCCAGCAGAAAGGCGGGACTTCGCCTTGAAGTCTCAAATACGCAGTATTTT. This translates into CASRKAGLRLEVSNTQYF.